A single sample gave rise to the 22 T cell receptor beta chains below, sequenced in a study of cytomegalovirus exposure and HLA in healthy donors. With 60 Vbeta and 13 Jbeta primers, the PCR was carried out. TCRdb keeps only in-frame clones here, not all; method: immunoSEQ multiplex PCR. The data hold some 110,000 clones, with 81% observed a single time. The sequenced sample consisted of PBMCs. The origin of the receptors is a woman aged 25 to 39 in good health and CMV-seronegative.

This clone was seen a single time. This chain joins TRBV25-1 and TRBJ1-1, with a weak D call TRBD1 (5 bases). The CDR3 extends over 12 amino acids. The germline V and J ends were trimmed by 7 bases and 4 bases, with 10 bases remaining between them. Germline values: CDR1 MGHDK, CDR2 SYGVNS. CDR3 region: CASTQGRTEAFF. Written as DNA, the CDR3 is TGTGCCAGCACTCAGGGCCGCACTGAAGCTTTCTTT.

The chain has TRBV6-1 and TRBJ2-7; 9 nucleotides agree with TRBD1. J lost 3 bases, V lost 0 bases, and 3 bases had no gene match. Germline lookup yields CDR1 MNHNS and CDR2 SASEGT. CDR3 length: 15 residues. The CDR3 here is CASSEARTGVYEQYF. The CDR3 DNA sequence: TGTGCCAGCAGTGAAGCGAGGACAGGGGTCTACGAGCAGTACTTC.

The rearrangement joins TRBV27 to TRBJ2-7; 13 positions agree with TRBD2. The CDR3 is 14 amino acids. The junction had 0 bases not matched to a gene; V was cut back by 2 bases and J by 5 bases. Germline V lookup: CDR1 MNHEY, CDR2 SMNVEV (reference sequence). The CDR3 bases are TGTGCCAGCAGTTTAGGGACTAGCGGGAACGAGCAGTACTTC. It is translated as CASSLGTSGNEQYF.

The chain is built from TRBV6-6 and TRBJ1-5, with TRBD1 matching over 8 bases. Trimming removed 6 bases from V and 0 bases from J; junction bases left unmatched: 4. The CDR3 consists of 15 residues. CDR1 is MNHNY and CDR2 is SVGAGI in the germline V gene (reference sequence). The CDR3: CASRGDRLSNQPQHF. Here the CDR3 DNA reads TGTGCCAGCAGAGGGGACAGGCTTAGCAATCAGCCCCAGCATTTT.

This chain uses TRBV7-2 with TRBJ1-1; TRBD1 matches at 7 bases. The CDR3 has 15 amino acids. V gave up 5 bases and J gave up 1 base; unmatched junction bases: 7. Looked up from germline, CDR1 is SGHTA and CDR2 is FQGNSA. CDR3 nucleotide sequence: TGTGCCAGCAGCCACCTTCGACAGGGGAACACTGAAGCTTTCTTT. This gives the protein CASSHLRQGNTEAFF.

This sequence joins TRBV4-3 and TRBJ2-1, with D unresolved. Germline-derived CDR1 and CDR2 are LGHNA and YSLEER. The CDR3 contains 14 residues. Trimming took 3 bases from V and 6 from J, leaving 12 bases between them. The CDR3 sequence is CASSQAEFPNEQFF. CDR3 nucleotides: TGCGCCAGCAGCCAGGCGGAGTTCCCCAATGAGCAGTTCTTC.

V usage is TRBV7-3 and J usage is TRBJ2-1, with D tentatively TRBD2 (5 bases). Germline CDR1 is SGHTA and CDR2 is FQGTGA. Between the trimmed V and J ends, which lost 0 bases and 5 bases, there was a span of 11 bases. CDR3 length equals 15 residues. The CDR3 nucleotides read TGTGCCAGCAGCTTAACCGGGAATACCCACAATGAGCAGTTCTTC. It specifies CASSLTGNTHNEQFF.

CDR3 region: CASSQDPPGSYNEQFF. The DNA for the CDR3 is TGCGCCAGCAGCCAAGATCCCCCCGGTTCCTACAATGAGCAGTTCTTC. The chain recombines TRBV4-3 with TRBJ2-1; unclear D gene. Germline loops: CDR1 LGHNA, CDR2 YSLEER. This CDR3 has 16 residues. Trimming took off 0 bases at V and 1 base at J, with 10 bases between the two ends.

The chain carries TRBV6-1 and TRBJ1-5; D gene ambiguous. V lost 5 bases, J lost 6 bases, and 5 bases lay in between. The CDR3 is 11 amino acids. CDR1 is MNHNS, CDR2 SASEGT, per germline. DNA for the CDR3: TGTGCCAGCAGTCCCGGTCAGCCCCAGCATTTT. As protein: CASSPGQPQHF.

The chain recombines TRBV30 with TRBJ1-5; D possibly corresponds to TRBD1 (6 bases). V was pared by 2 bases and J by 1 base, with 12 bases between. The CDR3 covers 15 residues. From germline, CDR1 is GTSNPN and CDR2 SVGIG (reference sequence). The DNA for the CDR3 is TGTGCCTGGAGTCGTGGGGGGGCAAGCAATCAGCCCCAGCATTTT. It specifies CAWSRGGASNQPQHF.

CDR3 loop: CASSLFSGIYEQYF. The CDR3 bases are TGTGCCAGCAGCTTGTTTAGCGGGATCTACGAGCAGTACTTC. The chain is built from TRBV7-2 and TRBJ2-7, with TRBD2 matching 8 bases. Germline CDR1 and CDR2: SGHTA and FQGNSA. Trimming removed 3 bases from V and 3 bases from J; junction bases left unmatched: 4. The CDR3 has 14 residues.

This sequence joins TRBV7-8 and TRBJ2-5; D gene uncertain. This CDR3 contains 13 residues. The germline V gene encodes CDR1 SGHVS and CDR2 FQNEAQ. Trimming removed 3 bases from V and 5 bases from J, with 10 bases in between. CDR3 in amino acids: CASSLAQRETQYF. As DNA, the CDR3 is TGTGCCAGCAGCTTGGCCCAGAGGGAGACCCAGTACTTC.

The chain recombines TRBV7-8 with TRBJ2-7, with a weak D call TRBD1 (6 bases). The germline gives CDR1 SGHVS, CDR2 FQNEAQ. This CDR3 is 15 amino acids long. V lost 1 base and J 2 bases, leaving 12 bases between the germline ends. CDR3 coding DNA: TGTGCCAGCAGCTTAGGGCAGGGGCCCGCCTACGAGCAGTACTTC. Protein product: CASSLGQGPAYEQYF.

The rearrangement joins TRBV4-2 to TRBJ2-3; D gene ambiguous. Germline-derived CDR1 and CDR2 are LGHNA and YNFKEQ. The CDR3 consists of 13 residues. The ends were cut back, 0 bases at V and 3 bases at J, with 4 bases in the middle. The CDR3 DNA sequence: TGTGCCAGCAGCCAAGATGTAACAGATACGCAGTATTTT. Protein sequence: CASSQDVTDTQYF.

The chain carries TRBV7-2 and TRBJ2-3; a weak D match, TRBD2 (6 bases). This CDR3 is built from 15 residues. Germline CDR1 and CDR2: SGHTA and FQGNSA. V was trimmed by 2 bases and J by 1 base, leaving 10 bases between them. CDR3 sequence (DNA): TGTGCCAGCAGCTTACAGGCTAGCGGCACAGATACGCAGTATTTT. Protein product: CASSLQASGTDTQYF.

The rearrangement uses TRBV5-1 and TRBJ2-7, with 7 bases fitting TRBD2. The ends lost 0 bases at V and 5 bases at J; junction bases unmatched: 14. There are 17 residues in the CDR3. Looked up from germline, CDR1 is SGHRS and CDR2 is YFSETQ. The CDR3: CASSLGRRLARRHEQYF. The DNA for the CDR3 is TGCGCCAGCAGCTTGGGACGGAGACTAGCACGGAGACACGAGCAGTACTTC.

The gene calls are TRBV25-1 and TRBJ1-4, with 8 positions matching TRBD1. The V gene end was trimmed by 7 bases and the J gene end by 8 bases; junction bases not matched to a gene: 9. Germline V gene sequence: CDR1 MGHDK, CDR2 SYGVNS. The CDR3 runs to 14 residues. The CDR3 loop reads CASTPWTGSEKLFF. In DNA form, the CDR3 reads TGTGCCAGCACTCCATGGACAGGGTCGGAAAAACTGTTTTTT. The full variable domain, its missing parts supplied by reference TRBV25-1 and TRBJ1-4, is EADIYQTPRYLVIGTGKKITLECSQTMGHDKMYWYQQDPGMELHLIHYSYGVNSTEKGDLSSESTVSRIRTEHFPLTLESARPSHTSQYLCASTPWTGSEKLFFGSGTQLSVL.

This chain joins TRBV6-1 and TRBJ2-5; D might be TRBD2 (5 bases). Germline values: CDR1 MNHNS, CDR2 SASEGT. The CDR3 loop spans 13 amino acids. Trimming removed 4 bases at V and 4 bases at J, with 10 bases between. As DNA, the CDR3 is TGTGCCAGCAGTGCCATAGCGTCAGAGACCCAGTACTTC. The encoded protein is CASSAIASETQYF.

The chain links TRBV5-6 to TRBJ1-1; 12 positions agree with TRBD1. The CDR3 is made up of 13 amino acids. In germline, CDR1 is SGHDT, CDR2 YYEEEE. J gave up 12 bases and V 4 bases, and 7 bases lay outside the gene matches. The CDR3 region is CASSEGQGAISFF. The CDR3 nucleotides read TGTGCCAGCAGCGAGGGACAGGGGGCTATTTCTTTCTTT.

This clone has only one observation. The CDR3 here is CASSLALAGGSYNEQFF. The CDR3 nucleotides are TGCGCCAGCAGCTTGGCCCTAGCGGGAGGTTCCTACAATGAGCAGTTCTTC. V usage is TRBV5-1 and J usage is TRBJ2-1; TRBD2 aligns across 11 bases. CDR3 length: 17 residues. Losses at the gene ends were 0 bases for V and 1 base for J; bases not matched to a gene: 3. Germline CDR1 and CDR2: SGHRS and YFSETQ. The full variable domain, completed using reference TRBV5-1 and TRBJ2-1, is KAGVTQTPRYLIKTRGQQVTLSCSPISGHRSVSWYQQTPGQGLQFLFEYFSETQRNKGNFPGRFSGRQFSNSRSEMNVSTLELGDSALYLCASSLALAGGSYNEQFFGPGTRLTVL.

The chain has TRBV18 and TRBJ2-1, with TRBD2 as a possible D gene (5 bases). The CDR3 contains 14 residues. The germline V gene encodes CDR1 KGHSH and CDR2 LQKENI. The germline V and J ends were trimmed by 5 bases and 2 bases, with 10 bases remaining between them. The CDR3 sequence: CASSLAGAYNEQFF. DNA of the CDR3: TGTGCCAGCTCATTAGCCGGGGCCTACAATGAGCAGTTCTTC.

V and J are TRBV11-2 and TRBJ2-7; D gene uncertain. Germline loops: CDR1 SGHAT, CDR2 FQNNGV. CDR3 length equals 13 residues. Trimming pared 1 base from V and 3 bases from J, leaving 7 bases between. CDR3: CASSLGQNYEQYF. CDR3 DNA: TGTGCCAGCAGCTTAGGGCAGAACTACGAGCAGTACTTC.